This is a list of T cell receptor beta chains from one sample in a study of blood T cells in healthy people across ages. TCRdb re-derived calls from the 5' RACE reads in MiXCR, one entry per CDR3 protein. The sample includes 750,000 to 1,000,000 distinct CDR3 sequences, almost 30% of them seen just once. These same data were also listed under a study on T cells of mothers and their children.

The source material was blood. These receptors originate from a woman aged 40 to 50 in good health. The CDR3 runs from the conserved cysteine through the conserved F or W. The order of the fields is CDR3 length, V gene, clone size, J gene, D gene, CDR3 protein, CDR3 DNA. A D gene is named only where the DNA matches it firmly. A row's size may be missing; if present it is once, few, many or a size class.

16,TRBV5-4,-,TRBJ2-1,TRBD2,CASSLAGGAPGNEQFF,TGTGCCAGCAGCTTGGCGGGGGGGGCCCCTGGCAATGAGCAGTTCTTC
10,TRBV28,-,TRBJ1-1,-,CAAERGKAFF,TGTGCCGCCGAGAGGGGCAAAGCTTTCTTT
16,TRBV21-1,few,TRBJ1-6,-,CASSKVRGQGLSPLHF,TGTGCCAGCAGCAAAGTCCGGGGACAGGGGTTATCACCCCTCCACTTT
12,TRBV28,-,TRBJ1-2,-,CVSSLSTYGYTF,TGTGTCAGCAGTTTGTCGACCTATGGCTACACCTTC
15,TRBV7-8,many,TRBJ2-3,-,CASSLGGLHTDTQYF,TGTGCCAGCAGCTTAGGAGGACTTCACACAGATACGCAGTATTTT
16,TRBV18,-,TRBJ1-1,-,CASSGTGRSSNTEAFF,TGTGCCAGCTCCGGCACAGGGCGATCGTCGAACACTGAAGCTTTCTTT
14,TRBV30,-,TRBJ2-3,-,CAWSRASVTDTQYF,TGTGCCTGGAGCAGGGCCTCCGTCACAGATACGCAGTATTTT
14,TRBV20-1,few,TRBJ1-3,TRBD1,CSAGNRGSGNTIYF,TGCAGTGCCGGCAACAGGGGCTCTGGAAACACCATATATTTT
17,TRBV28,few,TRBJ2-3,TRBD2,CASSPSRTSFRVDTQYF,TGTGCCAGCAGTCCATCCAGGACTAGCTTTAGGGTGGATACGCAGTATTTT
18,TRBV5-5,-,TRBJ2-7,-,CASSFYPKGNSGSYEQYF,TGTGCCAGCAGCTTCTATCCGAAGGGGAACTCGGGCTCCTACGAGCAGTACTTC
12,TRBV2,-,TRBJ1-1,-,CANTGMNTEAFF,TGTGCCAACACAGGGATGAACACTGAAGCTTTCTTT
11,TRBV29-1,once,TRBJ1-2,-,CSGQWANGHTF,TGCAGCGGACAGTGGGCGAATGGCCACACCTTC
14,TRBV4-3,-,TRBJ2-7,TRBD1,CASSQRTGLYEQYF,TGCGCCAGCAGCCAACGGACAGGGCTCTACGAGCAGTACTTC
15,TRBV7-9,many,TRBJ2-1,TRBD2,CASSTLAGSYNEQFF,TGTGCCAGCAGCACCTTAGCGGGTTCCTACAATGAGCAGTTCTTC
12,TRBV30,-,TRBJ2-7,-,CAWSVGPREQYF,TGTGCCTGGAGTGTAGGTCCGCGTGAGCAGTACTTC
12,TRBV6-2/TRBV6-3,few,TRBJ1-2,-,CASSYPIVGYTF,TGTGCCAGCAGTTACCCCATCGTTGGCTACACCTTC
15,TRBV4-1,-,TRBJ1-4,-,CASSTAPGLNEKLFF,TGCGCCAGCAGCACCGCACCGGGACTGAATGAAAAACTGTTTTTT
14,TRBV28,many,TRBJ1-4,TRBD1,CASRLQGINEKLFF,TGTGCCAGCAGGTTACAGGGGATTAATGAAAAACTGTTTTTT
13,TRBV3-1,many,TRBJ2-7,-,CASSQAQAYEQYF,TGTGCCAGCAGCCAAGCACAGGCCTACGAGCAGTACTTC
16,TRBV11-2,many,TRBJ2-3,TRBD2,CASSLEAGASTDTQYF,TGTGCCAGCAGCTTAGAAGCGGGGGCTAGCACAGATACGCAGTATTTT
16,TRBV10-3,few,TRBJ1-3,-,CAISESMARDGNTIYF,TGTGCCATCAGTGAGTCGATGGCAAGAGACGGAAACACCATATATTTT
17,TRBV7-6,-,TRBJ1-1,TRBD1,CASSLEGTGGWHTEAFF,TGTGCCAGCAGCTTAGAAGGGACAGGGGGATGGCACACTGAAGCTTTCTTT
14,TRBV9,few,TRBJ2-7,-,CVSSVDDGNYEQYF,TGTGTCAGCAGCGTAGATGACGGCAACTACGAGCAGTACTTC
17,TRBV5-1,-,TRBJ2-5,-,CAGSLAGSRTRQETQYF,TGCGCCGGCAGCTTGGCCGGGTCCAGAACGCGCCAAGAGACCCAGTACTTC
18,TRBV20-1,-,TRBJ2-5,-,CSARGASQIEVPGETQYF,TGCAGTGCTAGAGGGGCTAGCCAGATCGAGGTACCCGGGGAGACCCAGTACTTC
16,TRBV7-9,many,TRBJ2-7,-,CASSLTGGRLTYEQYF,TGTGCCAGCAGCTTAACAGGCGGGCGACTAACCTACGAGCAGTACTTC
14,TRBV12-3/TRBV12-4,many,TRBJ1-1,TRBD1,CASTQGGKNTEAFF,TGTGCCAGCACTCAGGGGGGCAAGAACACTGAAGCTTTCTTT
15,TRBV18,-,TRBJ2-1,TRBD1,CASSRDRQTYNEQFF,TGTGCCAGCTCGCGGGACAGGCAGACCTACAATGAGCAGTTCTTC
16,TRBV7-2,-,TRBJ2-2,TRBD2,CASSPGGRGTPGELFF,TGTGCCAGCAGCCCCGGCGGGCGGGGGACCCCCGGGGAGCTGTTTTTT
14,TRBV4-1,-,TRBJ1-5,-,CASSQEFGNQPQHF,TGCGCCAGCAGCCAAGAGTTCGGCAATCAGCCCCAGCATTTT
14,TRBV12-3/TRBV12-4,many,TRBJ2-7,-,CASSLAASTLEQYF,TGTGCCAGCAGTTTAGCGGCATCTACTCTCGAGCAGTACTTC
15,TRBV28,-,TRBJ2-1,TRBD2,CASSRRGAGINEQFF,TGTGCCAGCAGTCGCCGCGGAGCGGGGATCAATGAGCAGTTCTTC
16,TRBV18,-,TRBJ1-4,-,CASSSTRTATNEKRFF,TGTGCCAGCTCATCCACGCGGACAGCAACTAATGAAAAACGGTTTTTT
17,TRBV7-2,few,TRBJ2-7,TRBD2,CASSFRIVLAGNYEQYF,TGTGCCAGCAGCTTTAGGATAGTGCTAGCGGGGAACTACGAGCAGTACTTC
14,TRBV11-2,-,TRBJ2-7,-,CTSSFSGPTYEQYF,TGTACCAGCAGCTTTTCGGGACCGACCTACGAGCAGTACTTC
16,TRBV5-1,few,TRBJ2-1,TRBD1,CASSPRTGSGYNEQFF,TGCGCCAGCAGCCCAAGGACAGGGTCCGGCTACAATGAGCAGTTCTTC
16,TRBV28,many,TRBJ1-2,TRBD1,CASSLIRGPTNYGYTF,TGTGCCAGCAGTTTAATCAGGGGGCCCACTAACTATGGCTACACCTTC
14,TRBV9,many,TRBJ2-7,TRBD1,CASSSRTGSYEQYF,TGTGCCAGCAGCTCAAGGACAGGCTCCTACGAGCAGTACTTC
13,TRBV2,-,TRBJ1-4,-,CASRGFSNEKLFF,TGTGCCAGCAGGGGGTTTTCGAATGAAAAACTGTTTTTT
14,TRBV27,-,TRBJ2-7,-,CASNLTESSYEQYF,TGTGCCAGCAATTTAACCGAGAGCTCCTACGAGCAGTACTTC
16,TRBV10-3,-,TRBJ2-7,TRBD1,CAISESGTGVSNEQYF,TGTGCCATCAGTGAGTCGGGGACAGGGGTTTCCAATGAGCAGTACTTC
15,TRBV6-1,-,TRBJ2-7,TRBD1,CVSREEVTGAYEQYF,TGTGTCAGCAGAGAAGAGGTGACAGGGGCCTACGAGCAGTACTTC
13,TRBV7-6,few,TRBJ2-7,TRBD1,CASSWVTGAEQYF,TGTGCCAGCAGCTGGGTGACAGGGGCCGAGCAGTACTTC
15,TRBV6-5,few,TRBJ1-3,TRBD1,CASSYGGTGGSTIYF,TGTGCCAGCAGTTACGGGGGGACAGGTGGAAGCACCATATATTTT
15,TRBV5-1,many,TRBJ1-5,TRBD1,CASSLDRGSNQPQHF,TGTGCCAGCAGTCTGGACAGGGGATCGAATCAGCCCCAGCATTTT
13,TRBV27,-,TRBJ2-1,-,CASSLSIYNEQFF,TGTGCCAGCAGTTTATCTATATACAATGAGCAGTTCTTC
17,TRBV20-1,once,TRBJ1-5,-,CSARDLSTSALNQPQHF,TGCAGTGCTAGAGACCTCTCTACCTCGGCCCTCAATCAGCCCCAGCATTTT
12,TRBV20-1,few,TRBJ2-7,-,CSAVDSCYEQYF,TGCAGTGCCGTGGACAGTTGCTACGAGCAGTACTTC
19,TRBV27,few,TRBJ2-3,TRBD2,CASSLSGLAGITSTDTQYF,TGTGCCAGCAGTTTATCCGGACTAGCGGGGATTACTAGCACAGATACGCAGTATTTT
15,TRBV11-2,-,TRBJ1-4,-,CASSLDWMGGEKLFF,TGTGCCAGCAGCTTAGATTGGATGGGCGGGGAAAAACTGTTTTTT
17,TRBV24-1,once,TRBJ2-1,TRBD1,CATSDATGGRSYSEQFF,TGTGCCACCAGTGACGCGACAGGGGGACGGTCCTACAGTGAGCAGTTCTTC
14,TRBV18,-,TRBJ1-2,-,CASSPMTGLGGYTF,TGTGCCAGCTCACCGATGACAGGACTGGGTGGCTACACCTTC
15,TRBV5-4,few,TRBJ2-3,-,CASSLPGAALDTQYF,TGTGCCAGCAGCTTGCCTGGGGCTGCATTGGATACGCAGTATTTT
12,TRBV7-2,-,TRBJ2-1,-,CASSNTGSEQFF,TGTGCCAGCAGCAATACAGGGAGTGAGCAGTTCTTC
15,TRBV2,-,TRBJ2-7,-,CTSRAPGQIPYEQYF,TGTACCAGCAGAGCCCCAGGACAGATCCCCTACGAGCAGTACTTC
12,TRBV10-2,-,TRBJ2-5,-,CASSLDPETQYF,TGCGCCAGCAGCCTAGATCCCGAGACCCAGTACTTC
14,TRBV5-1,many,TRBJ2-1,TRBD1,CASSLGQGRNEQFF,TGCGCCAGCAGCTTGGGACAGGGGCGGAATGAGCAGTTCTTC
15,TRBV5-1,few,TRBJ2-4,TRBD1,CASSLAGGQGNIQYF,TGCGCCAGCAGCTTGGCCGGTGGACAGGGGAACATTCAGTACTTC
16,TRBV7-7,many,TRBJ2-5,-,CASSWGVGAIQETQYF,TGTGCTAGCAGCTGGGGTGTGGGGGCAATACAAGAGACCCAGTACTTC
15,TRBV6-5,-,TRBJ2-7,TRBD1,CAGSFGTGGSYEQYF,TGTGCCGGCAGTTTCGGGACAGGGGGCTCCTACGAGCAGTACTTC